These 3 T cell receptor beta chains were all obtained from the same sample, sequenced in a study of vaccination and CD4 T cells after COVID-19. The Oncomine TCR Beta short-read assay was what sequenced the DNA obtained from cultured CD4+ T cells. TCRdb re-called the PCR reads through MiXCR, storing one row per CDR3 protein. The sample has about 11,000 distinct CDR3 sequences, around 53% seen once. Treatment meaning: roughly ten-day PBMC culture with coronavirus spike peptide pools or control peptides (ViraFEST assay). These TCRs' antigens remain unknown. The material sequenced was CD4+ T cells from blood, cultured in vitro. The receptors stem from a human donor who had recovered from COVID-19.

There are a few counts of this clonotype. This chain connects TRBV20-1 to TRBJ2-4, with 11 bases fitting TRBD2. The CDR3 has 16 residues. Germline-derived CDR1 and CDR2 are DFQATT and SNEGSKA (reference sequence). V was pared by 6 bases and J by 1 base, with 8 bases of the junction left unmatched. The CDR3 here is CSAYLTSGTAKNIQYF. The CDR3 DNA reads TGCAGTGCCTACTTGACTAGCGGGACTGCCAAAAACATTCAGTACTTC.

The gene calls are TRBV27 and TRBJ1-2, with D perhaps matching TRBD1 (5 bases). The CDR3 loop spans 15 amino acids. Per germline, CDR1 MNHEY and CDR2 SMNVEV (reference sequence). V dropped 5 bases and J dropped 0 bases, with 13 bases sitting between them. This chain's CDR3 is CASSTRQHSNYGYTF. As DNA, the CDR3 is TGTGCCAGCAGTACTAGACAGCACTCTAACTATGGCTACACCTTC.

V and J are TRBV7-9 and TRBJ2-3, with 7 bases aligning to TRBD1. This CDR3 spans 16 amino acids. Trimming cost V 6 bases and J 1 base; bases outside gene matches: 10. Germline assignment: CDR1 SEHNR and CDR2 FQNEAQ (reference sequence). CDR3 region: CASRKTGFGRTDTQYF. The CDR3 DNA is TGTGCCAGCAGGAAGACAGGGTTCGGGCGCACAGATACGCAGTATTTT.